This TCR beta chain stems from a study of glioma-infiltrating T cells after dendritic cell vaccination. At the level of the study: At biweekly intervals, patients got three intradermal dendritic cell vaccine injections.

Only patients with spare fresh-frozen tumor and over two years of follow-up were included. Amplification used 60 V beta primers and 13 J beta primers. Some clones are missing from TCRdb's copy, which holds only in-frame ones; the method was immunoSEQ multiplex PCR. Of about 73,000 clones detected, approximately 80% appear once; the ten largest clones hold around 2.3%. Regarding the study as a whole: Few patients contributed both blood and tumor specimens.

Germline CDR1 and CDR2: KGHSH and LQKENI. V lost 2 bases to trimming and J lost 5 bases; unmatched junction nucleotides: 5. This CDR3 region has 14 residues. Of note for this clone: Its antigen is undetermined.

The TCR was taken from a human donor with glioblastoma. The rearrangement uses TRBV18 and TRBJ1-1; 7 bases match TRBD1. Source: blood, taken before dendritic cell vaccination. The CDR3 protein is CASSPVAGGTEAFF. In DNA, the CDR3 is TGTGCCAGCTCACCAGTGGCAGGGGGGACTGAAGCTTTCTTT. Drawing the rest from reference TRBV18 and TRBJ1-1, the complete variable domain is NAGVMQNPRHLVRRRGQEARLRCSPMKGHSHVYWYRQLPEEGLKFMVYLQKENIIDESGMPKERFSAEFPKEGPSILRIQQVVRGDSAAYFCASSPVAGGTEAFFGQGTRLTVV.